This entry concerns a single TCR beta chain. Its target is not known. PCR used 60 Vbeta primers and 13 Jbeta primers. Only in-frame clones appear in the TCRdb table, and some are missing; sequencing was by immunoSEQ multiplex PCR. Of roughly 100,000 clones in the sample, roughly 80% were seen once. Donors likely had unrecorded immune exposures despite being nominally healthy when sampled. CDR3 length: 14 amino acids. Between the trimmed V and J ends, which lost 2 bases and 8 bases, there was a span of 13 bases. Germline CDR1 and CDR2: MNHEY and SVGAGI. The record originates from a study of cytomegalovirus exposure and HLA in healthy donors. General study findings and limits: Later analysis associated a missense DCLRE1C variant with TCR beta V- and J-gene trimming. Compared with the roughly 700-donor mean, an Asian-associated ancestry cluster reportedly had fewer N-insertions, according to a later analysis.

Sequencing input: PBMCs. This receptor was identified in a young man in good health and CMV-seropositive. The rearrangement uses TRBV6-5 and TRBJ1-3; D remains unclear. CDR3 nucleotide sequence: TGTGCCAGCAGTTACGGGCAGGAGGGAGACACCATATATTTT. It is translated as CASSYGQEGDTIYF.